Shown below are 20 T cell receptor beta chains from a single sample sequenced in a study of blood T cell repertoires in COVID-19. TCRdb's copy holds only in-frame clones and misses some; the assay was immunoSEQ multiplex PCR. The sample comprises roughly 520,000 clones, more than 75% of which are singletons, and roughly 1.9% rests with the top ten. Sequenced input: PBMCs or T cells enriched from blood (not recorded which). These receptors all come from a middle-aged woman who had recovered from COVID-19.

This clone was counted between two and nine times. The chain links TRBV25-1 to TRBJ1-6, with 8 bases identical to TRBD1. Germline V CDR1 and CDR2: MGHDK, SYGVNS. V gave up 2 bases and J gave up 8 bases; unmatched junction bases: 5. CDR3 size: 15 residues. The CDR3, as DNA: TGTGCCAGCAGTGAACAGGGGGCGTTTGATTCACCCCTCCACTTT. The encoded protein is CASSEQGAFDSPLHF.

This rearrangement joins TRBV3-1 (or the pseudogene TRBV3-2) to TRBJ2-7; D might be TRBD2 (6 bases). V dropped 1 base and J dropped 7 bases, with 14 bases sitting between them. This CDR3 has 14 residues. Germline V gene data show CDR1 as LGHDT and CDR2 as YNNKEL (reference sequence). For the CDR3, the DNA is TGTGCCAGCAGCCAAGTTCCGGCGCGGGGAGAGCAGTACTTC. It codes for CASSQVPARGEQYF.

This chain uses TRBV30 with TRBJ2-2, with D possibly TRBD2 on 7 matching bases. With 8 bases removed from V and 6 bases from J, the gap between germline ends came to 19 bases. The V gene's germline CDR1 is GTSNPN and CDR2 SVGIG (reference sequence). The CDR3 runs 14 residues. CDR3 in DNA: TGTGCCCGATCAGGAGGGGGGGGTGCCGGGGAGCTGTTTTTT. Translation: CARSGGGGAGELFF.

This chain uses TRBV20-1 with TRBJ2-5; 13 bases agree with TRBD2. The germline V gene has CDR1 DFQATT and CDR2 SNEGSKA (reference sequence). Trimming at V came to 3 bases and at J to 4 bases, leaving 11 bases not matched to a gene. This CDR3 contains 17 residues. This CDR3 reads CSASRGLAGSHSETQYF. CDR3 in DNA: TGCAGTGCTAGTCGGGGACTAGCGGGATCGCATTCAGAGACCCAGTACTTC.

The CDR3 DNA follows: TGCAGCGCCCGGGACGGCGGGGGGTATGGCTACACCTTC. As protein: CSARDGGGYGYTF. The V call is TRBV29-1, the J call TRBJ1-2, with D tentatively TRBD1 (5 bases). Germline V gene lookup returns CDR1 SQVTM and CDR2 ANQGSEA. V gave up 7 bases and J gave up 5 bases, with 17 bases separating them. The CDR3 is 13 residues long.

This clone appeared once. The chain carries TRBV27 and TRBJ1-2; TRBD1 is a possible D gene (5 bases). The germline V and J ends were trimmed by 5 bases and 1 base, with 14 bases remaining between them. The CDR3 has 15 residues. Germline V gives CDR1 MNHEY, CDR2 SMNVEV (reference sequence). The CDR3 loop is CASSRDTGFNYGYTF. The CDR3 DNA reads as TGTGCCAGCAGTCGTGATACAGGATTTAACTATGGCTACACCTTC.

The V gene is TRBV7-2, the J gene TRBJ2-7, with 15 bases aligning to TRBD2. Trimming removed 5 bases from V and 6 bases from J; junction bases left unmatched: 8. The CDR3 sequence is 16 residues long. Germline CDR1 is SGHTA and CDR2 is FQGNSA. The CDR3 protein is CASSHGLAGGLGEQYF. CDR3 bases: TGTGCCAGCAGCCACGGACTAGCGGGAGGGCTCGGCGAGCAGTACTTC.

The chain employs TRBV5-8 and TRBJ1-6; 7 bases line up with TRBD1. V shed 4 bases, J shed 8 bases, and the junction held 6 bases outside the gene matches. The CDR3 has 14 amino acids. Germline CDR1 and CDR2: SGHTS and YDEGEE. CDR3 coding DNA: TGTGCCAGCAGCCGGACAGGACTCTATTCACCCCTCCACTTT. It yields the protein CASSRTGLYSPLHF. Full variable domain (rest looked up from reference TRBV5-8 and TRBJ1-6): EAGVTQSPTHLIKTRGQQATLRCSPISGHTSVYWYQQALGLGLQFLLWYDEGEERNRGNFPPRFSGRQFPNYSSELNVNALELEDSALYLCASSRTGLYSPLHFGNGTRLTVT.

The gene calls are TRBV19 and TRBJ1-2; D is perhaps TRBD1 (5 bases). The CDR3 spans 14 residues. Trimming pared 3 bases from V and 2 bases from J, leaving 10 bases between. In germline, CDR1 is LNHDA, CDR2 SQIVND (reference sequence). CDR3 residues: CASSISTDNYGYTF. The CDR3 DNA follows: TGTGCCAGTAGTATTTCGACAGACAACTATGGCTACACCTTC.

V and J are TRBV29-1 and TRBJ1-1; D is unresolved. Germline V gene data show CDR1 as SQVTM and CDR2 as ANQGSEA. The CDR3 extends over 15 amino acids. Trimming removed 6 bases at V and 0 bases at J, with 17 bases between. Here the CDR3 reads CSVDGARGMNTEAFF. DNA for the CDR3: TGCAGCGTAGACGGCGCCCGGGGTATGAACACTGAAGCTTTCTTT. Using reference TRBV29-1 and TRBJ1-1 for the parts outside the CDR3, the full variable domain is SAVISQKPSRDICQRGTSLTIQCQVDSQVTMMFWYRQQPGQSLTLIATANQGSEATYESGFVIDKFPISRPNLTFSTLTVSNMSPEDSSIYLCSVDGARGMNTEAFFGQGTRLTVV.

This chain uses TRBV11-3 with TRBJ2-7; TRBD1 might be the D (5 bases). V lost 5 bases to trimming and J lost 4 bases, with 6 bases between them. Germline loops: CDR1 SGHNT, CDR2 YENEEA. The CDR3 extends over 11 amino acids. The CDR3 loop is CASSDSYEQYF. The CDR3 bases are TGTGCCAGCAGCGACAGTTACGAGCAGTACTTC.

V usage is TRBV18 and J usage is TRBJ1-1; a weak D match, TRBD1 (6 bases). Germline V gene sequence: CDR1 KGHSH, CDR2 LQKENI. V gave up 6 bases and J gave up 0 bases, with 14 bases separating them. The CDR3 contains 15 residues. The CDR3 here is CASSQPGQVNTEAFF. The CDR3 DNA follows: TGTGCCAGCTCGCAACCGGGACAAGTGAACACTGAAGCTTTCTTT.

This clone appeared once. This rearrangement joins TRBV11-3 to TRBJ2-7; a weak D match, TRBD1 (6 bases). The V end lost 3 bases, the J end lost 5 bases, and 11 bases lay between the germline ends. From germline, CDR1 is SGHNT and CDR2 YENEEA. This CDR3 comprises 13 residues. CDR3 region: CASSLGARNEQYF. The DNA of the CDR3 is TGTGCCAGCAGCTTGGGGGCGAGGAACGAGCAGTACTTC.

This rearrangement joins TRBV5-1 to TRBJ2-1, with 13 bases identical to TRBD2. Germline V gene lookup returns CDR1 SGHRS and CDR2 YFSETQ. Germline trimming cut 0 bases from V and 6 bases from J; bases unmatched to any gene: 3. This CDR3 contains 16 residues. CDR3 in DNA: TGCGCCAGCAGCTTGGAACTAGCGGGAGGGGGCAATGAGCAGTTCTTC. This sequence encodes CASSLELAGGGNEQFF.

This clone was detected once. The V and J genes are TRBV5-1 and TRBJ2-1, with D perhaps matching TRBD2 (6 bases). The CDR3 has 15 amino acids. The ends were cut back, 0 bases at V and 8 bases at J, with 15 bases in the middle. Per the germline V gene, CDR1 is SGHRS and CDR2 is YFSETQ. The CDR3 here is CASSLATTAGHEQFF. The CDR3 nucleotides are TGCGCCAGCAGCTTGGCCACGACGGCGGGGCATGAGCAGTTCTTC. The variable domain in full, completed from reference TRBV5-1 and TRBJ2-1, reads KAGVTQTPRYLIKTRGQQVTLSCSPISGHRSVSWYQQTPGQGLQFLFEYFSETQRNKGNFPGRFSGRQFSNSRSEMNVSTLELGDSALYLCASSLATTAGHEQFFGPGTRLTVL.

CDR3 DNA sequence: TGTGCCAGCAGCCAGGCCGGGACAGCTCCCGACAATGAGCAGTTCTTC. Translated: CASSQAGTAPDNEQFF. The chain joins TRBV11-3 to TRBJ2-1, with 7 bases that match TRBD1. V shed 5 bases and J 5 bases; nucleotides not matched to a gene: 12. This CDR3 spans 16 amino acids. The germline V gene encodes CDR1 SGHNT and CDR2 YENEEA.

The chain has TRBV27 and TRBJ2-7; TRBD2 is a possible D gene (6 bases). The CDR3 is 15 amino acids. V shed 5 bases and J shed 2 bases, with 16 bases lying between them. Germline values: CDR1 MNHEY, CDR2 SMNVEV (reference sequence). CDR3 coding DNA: TGTGCCAGCAGTACTAGGGGAGGTGGGGCCTACGAGCAGTACTTC. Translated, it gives CASSTRGGGAYEQYF.

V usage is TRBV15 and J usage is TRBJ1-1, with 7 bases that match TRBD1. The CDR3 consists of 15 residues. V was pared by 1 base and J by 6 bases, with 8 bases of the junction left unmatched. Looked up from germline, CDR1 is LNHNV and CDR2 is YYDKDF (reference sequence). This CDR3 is CATSRGGDSDAEAFF. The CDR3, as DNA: TGTGCCACCAGCAGAGGGGGGGACAGTGACGCTGAAGCTTTCTTT.

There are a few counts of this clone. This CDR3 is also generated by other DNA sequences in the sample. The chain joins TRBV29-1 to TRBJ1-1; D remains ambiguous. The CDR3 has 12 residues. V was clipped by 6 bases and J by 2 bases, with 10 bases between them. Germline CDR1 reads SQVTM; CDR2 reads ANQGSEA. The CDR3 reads CSVQLSNTEAFF. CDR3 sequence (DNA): TGCAGCGTACAGCTATCCAACACTGAAGCTTTCTTT.

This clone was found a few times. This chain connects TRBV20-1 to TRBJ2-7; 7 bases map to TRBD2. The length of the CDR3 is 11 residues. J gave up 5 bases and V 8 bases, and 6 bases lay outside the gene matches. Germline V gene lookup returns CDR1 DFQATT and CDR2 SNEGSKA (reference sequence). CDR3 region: CSTGTTHEQYF. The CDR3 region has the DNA TGCAGTACCGGGACTACCCACGAGCAGTACTTC.